The clone carrying this T cell receptor (beta chain) was recorded a few times. TCRdb reanalysed the 5' RACE reads using MiXCR and keeps one entry per CDR3 protein. The repertoire holds about 180,000 distinct CDR3 sequences, with approximately 9.9% as singletons. The sample is drawn from a study of CD8 T cells in ankylosing spondylitis. This CDR3 contains 17 residues. The germline V gene has CDR1 KGHSH and CDR2 LQKENI. Trimming removed 3 bases from V and 3 bases from J; junction bases left unmatched: 9. Material for sequencing was blood, either unsorted or a sorted T cell fraction (not recorded which). This chain connects TRBV18 to TRBJ2-3, with 10 positions matching TRBD1. The TCR comes from a female donor with ankylosing spondylitis or in good health (not recorded which). CDR3 coding DNA: TGTGCCAGCTCACCGGACTTAGCGGGACAGGGGACAGATACGCAGTATTTT. Residues: CASSPDLAGQGTDTQYF.